A single sample is the source of the 20 T cell receptor beta chains below, sequenced in a study of vaccination effects on CD4 cells after COVID-19 (dated by TCRdb to between 2021 and 2022). In the ViraFEST assay, PBMC were stimulated with viral peptide pools, and antigen-specific CD4+ T cell clonotypes were then identified by expansion using TCR sequencing. After less than eleven days of culture, CD4+ T cells were isolated with the EasySep CD4+ T cell isolation kit. Convalescent patients had PCR-confirmed SARS-CoV-2 infection between March and December 2020, before Alpha, Beta and Delta variants emerged in the United States. Their antigens remain unidentified. Libraries were made using the immunoSEQ multiplex PCR assay. TCRdb re-hosts the immuneACCESS table, in-frame sequences only. Its copies lack some clones; in the studies checked, an unresolved V gene accounts for under half of them, and the cause for the rest is not known. This sample holds 30,000 to 45,000 clones; approximately 72% were observed only once. 17% of the sample is in the top ten clones.

The sequencing used CD4+ T cells from PBMCs cultured with HCoV-NL63 spike peptides, collected before COVID-19 vaccination. Taken with the paper, the label for cell subset or site translates to: HCoV-NL63 spike overlapping peptide pool stimulation. The receptor source for this set is a human donor who had a prior SARS-CoV-2 infection.

The chain carries TRBV1 and TRBJ2-1; TRBD1, the table's D call, was not compared with the DNA. TRBV1 is a pseudogene segment. CDR3 length equals 14 residues. The chain's CDR3 is CTSSPPGAKNEQFF. The CDR3 bases are TGCACCAGCAGCCCTCCTGGGGCTAAGAATGAGCAGTTCTTC.

V gene TRBV30 combines with J gene TRBJ2-2; D gene unclear. In germline, CDR1 is GTSNPN, CDR2 SVGIG (reference sequence). The CDR3 extends over 13 amino acids. With 2 bases removed from V and 7 bases from J, the gap between germline ends came to 11 bases. The CDR3 DNA sequence: TGTGCCTGGAGTCCGACGTATGGCGGGGAGCTGTTTTTT. Translating it yields CAWSPTYGGELFF. The entire variable domain, with the rest obtained from reference TRBV30 and TRBJ2-2, is as follows: SQTIHQWPATLVQPVGSPLSLECTVEGTSNPNLYWYRQAAGRGLQLLFYSVGIGQISSEVPQNLSASRPQDRQFILSSKKLLLSDSGFYLCAWSPTYGGELFFGEGSRLTVL.

The chain carries TRBV2 and TRBJ2-5; 7 nucleotides match TRBD1. V was pared by 6 bases and J by 2 bases, with 9 bases of the junction left unmatched. The CDR3 contains 15 residues. The germline gives CDR1 SNHLY, CDR2 FYNNEI. This chain's CDR3 is CASRLRQGIQETQYF. The CDR3, as DNA: TGTGCCAGCAGACTCAGACAGGGTATTCAAGAGACCCAGTACTTC.

The gene calls are TRBV4-2 and TRBJ2-5; D is possibly TRBD1 (7 bases). CDR3 length: 13 residues. Trimming took 4 bases from V and 5 from J, leaving 11 bases between them. Germline lookup yields CDR1 LGHNA and CDR2 YNFKEQ. Here the CDR3 DNA reads TGTGCCAGCAGCCCCAGGGGGAGGGAGACCCAGTACTTC. This translates into CASSPRGRETQYF.

V and J are TRBV4-3 and TRBJ2-7; 11 nucleotides line up with TRBD2. Per the germline V gene, CDR1 is LGHNA and CDR2 is YSLEER. V lost 1 base to trimming and J lost 0 bases; unmatched junction nucleotides: 11. The CDR3 is 19 amino acids. The CDR3 region is CASSQGWTSGQGDSYEQYF. The CDR3 nucleotides read TGCGCCAGCAGCCAAGGGTGGACTAGCGGGCAGGGTGACTCCTACGAGCAGTACTTC.

The genes are TRBV7-9 and TRBJ1-2; possible D gene TRBD1, 5 bases. The CDR3 consists of 15 residues. Trimming took 8 bases from V and 3 from J, leaving 19 bases between them. Germline CDR1 SEHNR, CDR2 FQNEAQ (reference sequence). DNA of the CDR3: TGTGCCAGCCTAAGACTGGGGCAGGACCACTATGGCTACACCTTC. Amino acids: CASLRLGQDHYGYTF.

The chain is built from TRBV5-1 and TRBJ1-1, with D perhaps TRBD1 (6 bases). Trimming pared 4 bases from V and 1 base from J, leaving 11 bases between. The CDR3 contains 14 residues. Germline CDR1 and CDR2: SGHRS and YFSETQ. CDR3: CASSRGGQNTEAFF. The CDR3 DNA sequence: TGCGCCAGCAGCCGGGGGGGCCAGAACACTGAAGCTTTCTTT.

The chain couples TRBV9 to TRBJ1-3; D is ambiguous. This CDR3 is 16 amino acids long. The V gene's germline CDR1 is SGDLS and CDR2 YYNGEE. Trimming cost V 4 bases and J 0 bases, with 14 bases left between them. The CDR3 reads CASSRPNTDSGNTIYF. CDR3 bases: TGTGCCAGCAGCCGCCCCAATACCGACTCTGGAAACACCATATATTTT.

CDR3 DNA: TGTGCCAGCAGCAGGGACCCCAATAGCAATCAGCCCCAGCATTTT. Residues: CASSRDPNSNQPQHF. The rearrangement uses TRBV6-5 and TRBJ1-5, with D perhaps TRBD1 (5 bases). V lost 6 bases and J 0 bases, leaving 12 bases between the germline ends. The germline gives CDR1 MNHEY, CDR2 SVGAGI. The CDR3 is 15 amino acids.

The chain carries TRBV3-1 (or the pseudogene TRBV3-2) and TRBJ1-2, with D unclear. CDR1 is LGHDT and CDR2 is YNNKEL in the germline V gene (reference sequence). The CDR3 has 12 amino acids. Trimming cost V 2 bases and J 4 bases, with 5 bases left between them. This CDR3 reads CASSQNSYGYTF. CDR3 coding DNA: TGTGCCAGCAGCCAAAACAGCTATGGCTACACCTTC.

In this sample, this clone turned up a few times. The chain uses TRBV2 and TRBJ1-5; D uncertain. The ends were cut back, 3 bases at V and 2 bases at J, with 8 bases in the middle. There are 14 residues in the CDR3. Germline V gene data show CDR1 as SNHLY and CDR2 as FYNNEI. The CDR3: CASSDRRGNQPQHF. CDR3 nucleotides: TGTGCCAGCAGTGATCGTAGGGGCAATCAGCCCCAGCATTTT.

The chain couples TRBV5-8 to TRBJ1-4; 7 bases are shared with TRBD1. Per germline, CDR1 SGHTS and CDR2 YDEGEE. This CDR3 is built from 15 residues. Trimming at V came to 4 bases and at J to 7 bases, leaving 10 bases not matched to a gene. CDR3 residues: CASSHRQGLGEKLFF. The CDR3 bases are TGTGCCAGCAGCCACAGACAGGGTCTTGGTGAAAAACTGTTTTTT. Drawing the rest from reference TRBV5-8 and TRBJ1-4, the complete variable domain is EAGVTQSPTHLIKTRGQQATLRCSPISGHTSVYWYQQALGLGLQFLLWYDEGEERNRGNFPPRFSGRQFPNYSSELNVNALELEDSALYLCASSHRQGLGEKLFFGSGTQLSVL.

This rearrangement joins TRBV12-3 or TRBV12-4 to TRBJ2-4; 9 bases are a match to TRBD1. The length of the CDR3 is 13 residues. Trimming cost V 6 bases and J 6 bases; bases outside gene matches: 3. CDR3 sequence: CASSRQGGNIQYF. The DNA of the CDR3 is TGTGCCAGCAGCAGACAGGGGGGAAACATTCAGTACTTC.

The chain employs TRBV6-5 and TRBJ2-2, with D perhaps being TRBD1 or TRBD2 (5 bases each). Trimming removed 5 bases at V and 4 bases at J, with 14 bases between. The CDR3 spans 15 residues. Germline V gene lookup returns CDR1 MNHEY and CDR2 SVGAGI. CDR3 DNA sequence: TGTGCCAGCAGTCGTGGGGGTTTCGGCACCGGGGAGCTGTTTTTT. It codes for CASSRGGFGTGELFF.

This clone has only one observation. The V call is TRBV5-4, the J call TRBJ1-2; 7 bases line up with TRBD1. The V gene end was trimmed by 0 bases and the J gene end by 3 bases; junction bases not matched to a gene: 5. Germline loops: CDR1 SGHNT, CDR2 YYREEE (reference sequence). The CDR3 covers 15 residues. The CDR3: CASSLGGQGDYGYTF. CDR3 sequence (DNA): TGTGCCAGCAGCTTGGGAGGCCAGGGGGACTATGGCTACACCTTC.

The chain is built from TRBV5-1 and TRBJ2-5; TRBD2 matches at 11 bases. After removal of 0 bases from V and 5 bases from J, the junction contained 0 bases not matched to a gene. CDR3 length: 14 amino acids. The germline gives CDR1 SGHRS, CDR2 YFSETQ. CDR3 amino acids: CASSLASGGETQYF. For the CDR3, the DNA is TGCGCCAGCAGCTTGGCTAGCGGGGGGGAGACCCAGTACTTC.

This chain links TRBV27 with TRBJ2-7, with unresolved D. The CDR3 is 14 residues long. The V and J ends lost 5 bases and 2 bases respectively, with 13 bases between them. The V gene's germline CDR1 is MNHEY and CDR2 SMNVEV (reference sequence). The CDR3 bases are TGTGCCAGCAGTCCTTTGGACGGAGCCTACGAGCAGTACTTC. Translated: CASSPLDGAYEQYF.

The chain employs TRBV2 and TRBJ1-6; tentative D call: TRBD1 (6 bases). CDR3 length equals 14 residues. V gave up 7 bases and J gave up 7 bases, with 14 bases separating them. The germline gives CDR1 SNHLY, CDR2 FYNNEI. The CDR3 sequence: CASTRQAGNSPLHF. DNA of the CDR3: TGTGCCAGCACCAGACAGGCCGGGAATTCACCCCTCCACTTT.

This clone was picked up one time. The gene calls are TRBV5-6 and TRBJ1-1; D gene unclear. Germline V gene lookup returns CDR1 SGHDT and CDR2 YYEEEE. With 3 bases removed from V and 3 bases from J, the gap between germline ends came to 3 bases. The CDR3 loop spans 11 amino acids. The CDR3 here is CASSWHTEAFF. The DNA for the CDR3 is TGTGCCAGCAGCTGGCACACTGAAGCTTTCTTT.

The chain employs TRBV2 and TRBJ2-3, with 12 bases lining up with TRBD2. The CDR3 sequence is 15 residues long. Trimming took 3 bases from V and 5 from J; bases not matched to a gene: 3. Germline V gene lookup returns CDR1 SNHLY and CDR2 FYNNEI. In DNA form, the CDR3 reads TGTGCCAGCAGTGAGTTGGGACTAGCGGGAGATACGCAGTATTTT. Its translation is CASSELGLAGDTQYF.